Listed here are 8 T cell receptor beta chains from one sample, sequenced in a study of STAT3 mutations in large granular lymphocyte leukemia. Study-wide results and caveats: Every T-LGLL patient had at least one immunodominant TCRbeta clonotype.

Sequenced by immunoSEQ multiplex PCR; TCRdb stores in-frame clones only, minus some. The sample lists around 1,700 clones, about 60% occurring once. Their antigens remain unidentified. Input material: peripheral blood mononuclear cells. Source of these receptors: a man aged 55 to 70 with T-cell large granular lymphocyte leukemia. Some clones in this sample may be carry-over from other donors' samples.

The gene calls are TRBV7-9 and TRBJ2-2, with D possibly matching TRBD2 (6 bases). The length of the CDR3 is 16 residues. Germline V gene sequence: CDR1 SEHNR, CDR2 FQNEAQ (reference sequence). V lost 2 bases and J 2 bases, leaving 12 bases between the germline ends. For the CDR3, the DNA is TGTGCCAGCAGCTTAATGGGCGGGGACAACACCGGGGAGCTGTTTTTT. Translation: CASSLMGGDNTGELFF.

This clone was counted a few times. In DNA, the CDR3 is TGCGCCAGCAGCTTGGGGGACAGGGTATGGGGCTACACCTTC. Translation gives CASSLGDRVWGYTF. The V and J genes are TRBV5-1 and TRBJ1-2; 9 nucleotides match TRBD1. The trim removed 0 bases at V and 8 bases at J, leaving 5 bases unmatched. This CDR3 region has 14 residues. Germline values: CDR1 SGHRS, CDR2 YFSETQ.

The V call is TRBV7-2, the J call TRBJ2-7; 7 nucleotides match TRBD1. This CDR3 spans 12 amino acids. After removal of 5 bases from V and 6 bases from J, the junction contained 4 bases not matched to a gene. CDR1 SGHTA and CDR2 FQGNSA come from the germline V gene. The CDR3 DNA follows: TGTGCCAGCAGCAAGGACAGGAGCGAGCAGTACTTC. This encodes CASSKDRSEQYF.

CDR3 DNA sequence: TGTGCCAGCTCACCATACAGGGACGGAAACACCATATATTTT. Amino acids: CASSPYRDGNTIYF. This sequence joins TRBV18 and TRBJ1-3; tentative D call: TRBD1 (6 bases). This CDR3 contains 14 residues. Germline CDR1 reads KGHSH; CDR2 reads LQKENI. V lost 2 bases and J 4 bases, leaving 9 bases between the germline ends.

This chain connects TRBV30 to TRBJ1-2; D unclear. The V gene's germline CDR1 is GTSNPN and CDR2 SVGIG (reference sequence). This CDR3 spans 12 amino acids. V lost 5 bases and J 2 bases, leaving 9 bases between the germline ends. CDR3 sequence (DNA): TGTGCCTGGGGGAATTTAAACTATGGCTACACCTTC. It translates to CAWGNLNYGYTF.

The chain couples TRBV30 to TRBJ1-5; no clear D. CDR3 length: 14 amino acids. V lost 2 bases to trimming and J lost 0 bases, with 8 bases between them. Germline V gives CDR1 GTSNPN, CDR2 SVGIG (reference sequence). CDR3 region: CAWSSQPSNQPQHF. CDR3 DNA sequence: TGTGCCTGGAGTTCACAGCCTAGCAATCAGCCCCAGCATTTT.

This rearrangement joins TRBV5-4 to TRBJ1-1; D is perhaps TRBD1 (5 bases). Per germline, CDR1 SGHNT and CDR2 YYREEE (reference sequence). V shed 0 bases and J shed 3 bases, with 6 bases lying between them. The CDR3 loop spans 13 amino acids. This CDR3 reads CASSLGRDTEAFF. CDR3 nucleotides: TGTGCCAGCAGCTTGGGCAGGGACACTGAAGCTTTCTTT.

This chain's CDR3 is CASSKQSSGNTIYF. The CDR3 region has the DNA TGTGCCAGCTCAAAACAAAGCTCTGGAAACACCATATATTTT. The chain recombines TRBV18 with TRBJ1-3; D is undetermined. V was pared by 5 bases and J by 0 bases, with 8 bases between. From germline, CDR1 is KGHSH and CDR2 LQKENI. CDR3 length: 14 amino acids. Based on the CDR3 plus reference TRBV18 and TRBJ1-3, the full variable domain is NAGVMQNPRHLVRRRGQEARLRCSPMKGHSHVYWYRQLPEEGLKFMVYLQKENIIDESGMPKERFSAEFPKEGPSILRIQQVVRGDSAAYFCASSKQSSGNTIYFGEGSWLTVV.